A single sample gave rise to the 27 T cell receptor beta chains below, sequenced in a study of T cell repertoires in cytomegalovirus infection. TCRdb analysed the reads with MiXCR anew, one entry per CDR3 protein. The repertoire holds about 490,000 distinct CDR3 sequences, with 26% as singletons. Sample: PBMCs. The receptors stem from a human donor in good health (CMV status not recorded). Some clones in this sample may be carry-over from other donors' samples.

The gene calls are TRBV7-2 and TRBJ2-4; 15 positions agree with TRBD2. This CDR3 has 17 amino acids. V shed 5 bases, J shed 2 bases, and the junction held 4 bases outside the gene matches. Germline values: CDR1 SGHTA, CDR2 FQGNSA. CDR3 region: CASSPGLAGGSKNIQYF. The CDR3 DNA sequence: TGTGCCAGCAGCCCGGGACTAGCGGGAGGATCCAAAAACATTCAGTACTTC.

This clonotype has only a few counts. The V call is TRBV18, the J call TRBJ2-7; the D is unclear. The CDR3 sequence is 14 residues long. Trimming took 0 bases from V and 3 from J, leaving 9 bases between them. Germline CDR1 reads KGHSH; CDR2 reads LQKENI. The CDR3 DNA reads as TGTGCCAGCTCACCACCGAACAGTTACTACGAGCAGTACTTC. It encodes CASSPPNSYYEQYF.

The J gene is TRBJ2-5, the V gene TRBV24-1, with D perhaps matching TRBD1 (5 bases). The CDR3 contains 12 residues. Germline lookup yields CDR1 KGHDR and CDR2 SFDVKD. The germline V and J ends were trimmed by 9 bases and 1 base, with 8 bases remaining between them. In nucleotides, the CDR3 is TGTGCCACCGGGGCAGCCCAAGAGACCCAGTACTTC. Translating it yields CATGAAQETQYF.

The CDR3 sequence is CATEQDNSGSPLHF. In DNA, the CDR3 is TGTGCCACCGAGCAGGATAACAGTGGCTCACCCCTCCACTTT. This chain uses TRBV10-3 with TRBJ1-6; D gene unclear. V lost 10 bases and J 10 bases, leaving 20 bases between the germline ends. The length of the CDR3 is 14 residues. Germline CDR1 ENHRY, CDR2 SYGVKD.

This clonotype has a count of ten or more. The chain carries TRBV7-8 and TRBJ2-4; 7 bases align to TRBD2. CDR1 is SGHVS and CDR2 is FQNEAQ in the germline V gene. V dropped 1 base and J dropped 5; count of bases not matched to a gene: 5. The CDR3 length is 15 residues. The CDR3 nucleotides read TGTGCCAGCAGCTTAGATGTAGCGGGTGAAAACATTCAGTACTTC. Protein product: CASSLDVAGENIQYF.

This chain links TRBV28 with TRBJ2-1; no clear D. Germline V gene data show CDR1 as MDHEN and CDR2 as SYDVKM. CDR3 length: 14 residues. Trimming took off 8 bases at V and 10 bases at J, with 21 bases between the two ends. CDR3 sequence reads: CASRQAGYSREQFF. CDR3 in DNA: TGTGCCAGCCGTCAAGCCGGGTACTCCAGGGAGCAGTTCTTC. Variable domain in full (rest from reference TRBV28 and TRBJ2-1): DVKVTQSSRYLVKRTGEKVFLECVQDMDHENMFWYRQDPGLGLRLIYFSYDVKMKEKGDIPEGYSVSREKKERFSLILESASTNQTSMYLCASRQAGYSREQFFGPGTRLTVL.

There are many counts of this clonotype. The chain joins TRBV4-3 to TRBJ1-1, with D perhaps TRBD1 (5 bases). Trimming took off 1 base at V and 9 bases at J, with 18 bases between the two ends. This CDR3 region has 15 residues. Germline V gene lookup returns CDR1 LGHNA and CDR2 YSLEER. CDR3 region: CASSQVGSGGEKAFF. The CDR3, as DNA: TGCGCCAGCAGCCAAGTCGGGTCGGGGGGAGAGAAAGCTTTCTTT.

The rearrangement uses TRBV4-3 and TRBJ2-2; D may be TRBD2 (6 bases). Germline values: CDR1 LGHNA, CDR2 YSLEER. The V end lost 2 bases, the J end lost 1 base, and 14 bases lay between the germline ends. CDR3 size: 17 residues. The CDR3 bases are TGCGCCAGCAGCCAACGACTAGACAGCTTGAACACCGGGGAGCTGTTTTTT. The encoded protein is CASSQRLDSLNTGELFF.

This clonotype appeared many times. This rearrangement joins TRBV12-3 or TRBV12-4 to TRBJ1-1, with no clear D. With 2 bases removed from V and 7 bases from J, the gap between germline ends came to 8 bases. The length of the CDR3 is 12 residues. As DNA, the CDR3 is TGTGCCAGCAGTTTAAGGGTCAGTGAAGCTTTCTTT. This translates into CASSLRVSEAFF.

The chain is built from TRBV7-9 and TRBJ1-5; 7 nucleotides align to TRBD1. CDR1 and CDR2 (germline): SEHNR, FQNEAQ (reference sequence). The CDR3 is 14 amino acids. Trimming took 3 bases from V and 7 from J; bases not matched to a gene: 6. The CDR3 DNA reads TGTGCCAGCAGCTTCACAGGGGAAGGCCAGCCCCAGCATTTT. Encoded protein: CASSFTGEGQPQHF. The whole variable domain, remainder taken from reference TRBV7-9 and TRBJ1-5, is DTGVSQNPRHKITKRGQNVTFRCDPISEHNRLYWYRQTLGQGPEFLTYFQNEAQLEKSRLLSDRFSAERPKGSFSTLEIQRTEQGDSAMYLCASSFTGEGQPQHFGDGTRLSIL.

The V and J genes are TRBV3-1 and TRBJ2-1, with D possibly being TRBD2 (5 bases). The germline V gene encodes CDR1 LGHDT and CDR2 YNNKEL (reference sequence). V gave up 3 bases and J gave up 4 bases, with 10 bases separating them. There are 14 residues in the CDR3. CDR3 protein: CASSQVARYNEQFF. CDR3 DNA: TGTGCCAGCAGCCAGGTAGCGAGGTACAATGAGCAGTTCTTC.

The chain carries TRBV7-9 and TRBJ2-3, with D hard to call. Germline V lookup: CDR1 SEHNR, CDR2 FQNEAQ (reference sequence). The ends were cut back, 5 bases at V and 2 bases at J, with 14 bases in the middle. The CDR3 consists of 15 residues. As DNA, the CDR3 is TGTGCCAGCAGCGCGAAAAGACTCGACACAGATACGCAGTATTTT. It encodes CASSAKRLDTDTQYF. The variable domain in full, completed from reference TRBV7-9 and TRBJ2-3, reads DTGVSQNPRHKITKRGQNVTFRCDPISEHNRLYWYRQTLGQGPEFLTYFQNEAQLEKSRLLSDRFSAERPKGSFSTLEIQRTEQGDSAMYLCASSAKRLDTDTQYFGPGTRLTVL.

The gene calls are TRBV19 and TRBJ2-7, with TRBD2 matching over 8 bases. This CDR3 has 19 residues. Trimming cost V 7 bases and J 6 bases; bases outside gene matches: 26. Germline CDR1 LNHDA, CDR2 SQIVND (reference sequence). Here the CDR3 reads CASTPPSPERGLEGGEQYV. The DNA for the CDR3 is TGTGCCAGTACCCCTCCTAGCCCGGAGAGGGGACTAGAAGGCGGCGAGCAGTACGTC.

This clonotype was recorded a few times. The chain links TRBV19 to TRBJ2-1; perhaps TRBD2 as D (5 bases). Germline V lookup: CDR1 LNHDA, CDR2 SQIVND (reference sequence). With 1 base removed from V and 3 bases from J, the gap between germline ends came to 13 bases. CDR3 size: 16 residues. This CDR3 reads CASSIVWAGNYNEQFF. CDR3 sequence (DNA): TGTGCCAGTAGTATAGTTTGGGCGGGCAACTACAATGAGCAGTTCTTC.

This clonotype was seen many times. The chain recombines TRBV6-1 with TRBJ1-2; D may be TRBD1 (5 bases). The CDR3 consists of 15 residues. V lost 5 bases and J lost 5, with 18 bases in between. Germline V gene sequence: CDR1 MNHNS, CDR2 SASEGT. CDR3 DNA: TGTGCCAGCAGTCAATGGGGGGGTGGGGGTTATGGCTACACCTTC. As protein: CASSQWGGGGYGYTF.

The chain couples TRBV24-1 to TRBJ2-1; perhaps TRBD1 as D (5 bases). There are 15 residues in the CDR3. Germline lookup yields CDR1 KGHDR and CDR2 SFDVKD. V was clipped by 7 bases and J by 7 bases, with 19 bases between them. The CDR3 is CATSDDVRAGNEQFF. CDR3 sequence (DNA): TGTGCCACCAGCGACGATGTCAGGGCAGGGAATGAGCAGTTCTTC.

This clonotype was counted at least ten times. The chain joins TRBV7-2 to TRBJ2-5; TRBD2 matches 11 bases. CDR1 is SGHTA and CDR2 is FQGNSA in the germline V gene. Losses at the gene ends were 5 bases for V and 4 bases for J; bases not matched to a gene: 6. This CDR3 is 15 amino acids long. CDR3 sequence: CASSATSGIVETQYF. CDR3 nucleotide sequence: TGTGCCAGCAGCGCGACTAGCGGGATAGTAGAGACCCAGTACTTC.

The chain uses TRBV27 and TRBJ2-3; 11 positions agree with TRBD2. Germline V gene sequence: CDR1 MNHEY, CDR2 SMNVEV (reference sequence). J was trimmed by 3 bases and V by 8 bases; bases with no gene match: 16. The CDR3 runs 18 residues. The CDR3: CASGAGVSGRAGTDTQYF. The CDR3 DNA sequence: TGTGCCAGCGGCGCAGGGGTTAGCGGGAGGGCCGGTACAGATACGCAGTATTTT.

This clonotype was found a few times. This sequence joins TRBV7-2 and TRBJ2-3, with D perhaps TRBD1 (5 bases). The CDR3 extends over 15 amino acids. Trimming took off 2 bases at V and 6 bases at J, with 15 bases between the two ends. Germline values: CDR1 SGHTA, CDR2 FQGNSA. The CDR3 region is CASSLRWGRSDTQYF. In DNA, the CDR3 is TGTGCCAGCAGCTTAAGGTGGGGCAGAAGTGATACGCAGTATTTT.

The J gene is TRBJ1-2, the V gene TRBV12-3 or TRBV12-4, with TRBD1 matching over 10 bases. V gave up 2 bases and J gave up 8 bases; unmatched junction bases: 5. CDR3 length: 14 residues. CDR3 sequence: CASSLRGTGEGYTF. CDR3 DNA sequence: TGTGCCAGCAGTTTACGTGGGACAGGGGAAGGCTACACCTTC.

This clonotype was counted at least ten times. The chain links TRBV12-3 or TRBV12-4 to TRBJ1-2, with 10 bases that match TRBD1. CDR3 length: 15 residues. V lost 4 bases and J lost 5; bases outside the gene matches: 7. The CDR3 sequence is CASSSPGQGLYGYTF. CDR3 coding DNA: TGTGCCAGCAGTTCACCGGGACAGGGGTTATATGGCTACACCTTC.

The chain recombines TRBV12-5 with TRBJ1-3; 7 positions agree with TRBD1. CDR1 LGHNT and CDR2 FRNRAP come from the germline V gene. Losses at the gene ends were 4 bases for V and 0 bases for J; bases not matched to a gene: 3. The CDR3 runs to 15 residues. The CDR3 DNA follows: TGTGCTAGTGGTTCGGGACAGAGCTCTGGAAACACCATATATTTT. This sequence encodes CASGSGQSSGNTIYF.

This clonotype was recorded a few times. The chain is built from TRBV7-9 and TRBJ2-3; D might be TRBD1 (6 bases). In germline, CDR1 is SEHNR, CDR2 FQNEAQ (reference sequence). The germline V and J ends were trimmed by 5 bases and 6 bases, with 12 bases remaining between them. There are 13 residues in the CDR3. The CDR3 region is CASSITGSDTQYF. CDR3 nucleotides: TGTGCCAGCAGCATCACAGGGTCCGATACGCAGTATTTT.

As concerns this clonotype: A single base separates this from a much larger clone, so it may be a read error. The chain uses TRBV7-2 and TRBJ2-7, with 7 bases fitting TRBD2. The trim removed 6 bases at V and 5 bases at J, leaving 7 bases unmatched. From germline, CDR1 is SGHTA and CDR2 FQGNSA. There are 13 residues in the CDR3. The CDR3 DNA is TGTGCCAGCAGTCAGCGAGGGAGGGACGAGCAGTACGTC. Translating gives CASSQRGRDEQYV.

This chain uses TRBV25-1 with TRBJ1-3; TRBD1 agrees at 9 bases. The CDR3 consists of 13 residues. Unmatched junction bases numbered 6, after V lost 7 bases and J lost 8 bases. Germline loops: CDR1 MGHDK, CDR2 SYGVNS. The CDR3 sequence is CASKGQGLDTIYF. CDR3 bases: TGTGCCAGCAAAGGACAGGGGTTGGACACCATATATTTT.

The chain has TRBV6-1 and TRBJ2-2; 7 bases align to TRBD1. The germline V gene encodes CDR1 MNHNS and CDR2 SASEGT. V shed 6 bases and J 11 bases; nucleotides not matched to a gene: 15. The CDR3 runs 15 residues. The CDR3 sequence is CASRILTGERGELFF. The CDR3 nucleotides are TGTGCCAGCAGAATCCTCACAGGGGAGAGGGGAGAGCTGTTTTTT.

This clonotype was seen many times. The CDR3 region has the DNA TGTGCCAGCAGTCGAGGGCAACCTCCAGATACGCAGTATTTT. Protein sequence: CASSRGQPPDTQYF. The rearrangement joins TRBV7-8 to TRBJ2-3; D is possibly TRBD2 (5 bases). The CDR3 loop spans 14 amino acids. The V end was cut by 6 bases, the J end by 4 bases, with 14 bases between. Germline values: CDR1 SGHVS, CDR2 FQNEAQ.